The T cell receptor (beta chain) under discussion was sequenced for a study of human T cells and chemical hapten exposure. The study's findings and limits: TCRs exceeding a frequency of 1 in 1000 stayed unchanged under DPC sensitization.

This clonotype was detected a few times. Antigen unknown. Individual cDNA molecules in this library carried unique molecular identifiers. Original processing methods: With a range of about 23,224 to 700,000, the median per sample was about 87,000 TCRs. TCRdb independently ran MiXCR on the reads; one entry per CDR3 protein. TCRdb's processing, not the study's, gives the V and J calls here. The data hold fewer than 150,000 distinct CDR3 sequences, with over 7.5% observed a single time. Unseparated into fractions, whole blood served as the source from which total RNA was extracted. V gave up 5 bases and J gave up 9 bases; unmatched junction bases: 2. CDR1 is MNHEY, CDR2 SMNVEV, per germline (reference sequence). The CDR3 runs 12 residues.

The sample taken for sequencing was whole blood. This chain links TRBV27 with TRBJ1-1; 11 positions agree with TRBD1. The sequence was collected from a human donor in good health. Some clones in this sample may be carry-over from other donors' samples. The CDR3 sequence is CASSRTGGQAFF. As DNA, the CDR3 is TGTGCCAGCAGTAGGACAGGGGGCCAAGCTTTCTTT.